The clone carrying this T cell receptor (beta chain) was picked up a small number of times. The record originates from a study of blood T cell repertoires in COVID-19. Study context: From T cells, B-cell-depleted T cells, or PBMCs came the material, which was cDNA or gDNA.

Germline V gene lookup returns CDR1 GTSNPN and CDR2 SVGIG (reference sequence). This CDR3 is 13 amino acids long. V dropped 8 bases and J dropped 2; count of bases not matched to a gene: 4. The assay was immunoSEQ multiplex PCR, and TCRdb's table has in-frame clones only and misses some. The repertoire consists of tens of thousands of clones, with nearly 85% occurring once and the leading ten covering approximately 15%. Sequenced: peripheral blood. The chain uses TRBV30 and TRBJ1-3; 9 bases are shared with TRBD1. The origin of this receptor is a man between 65 and 85 years old with active COVID-19. The CDR3 coding sequence is TGTGCCGCCAGGACAGGGGCTGGAAACACCATATATTTT. Its protein is CAARTGAGNTIYF.